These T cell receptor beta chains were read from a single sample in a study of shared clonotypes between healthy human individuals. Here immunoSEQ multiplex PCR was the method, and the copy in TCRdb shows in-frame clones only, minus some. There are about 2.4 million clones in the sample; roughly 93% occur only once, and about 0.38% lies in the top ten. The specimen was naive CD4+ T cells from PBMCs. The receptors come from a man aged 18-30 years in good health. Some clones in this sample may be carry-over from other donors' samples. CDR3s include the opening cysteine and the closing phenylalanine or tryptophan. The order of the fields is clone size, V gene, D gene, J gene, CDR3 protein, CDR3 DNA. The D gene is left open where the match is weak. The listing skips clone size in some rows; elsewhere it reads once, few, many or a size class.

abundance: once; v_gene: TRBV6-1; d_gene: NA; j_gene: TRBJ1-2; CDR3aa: CASSELSAASSGYTF; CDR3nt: TGTGCCAGCAGTGAACTCTCGGCAGCGTCGAGTGGCTACACCTTC
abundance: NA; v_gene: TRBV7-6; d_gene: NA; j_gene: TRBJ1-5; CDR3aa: CASSLEYELEPQHF; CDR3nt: TGTGCCAGCAGCTTAGAATACGAACTGGAGCCCCAGCATTTT
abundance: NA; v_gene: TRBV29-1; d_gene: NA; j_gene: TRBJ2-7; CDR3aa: CSVERWGSYEQYF; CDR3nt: TGCAGCGTTGAAAGGTGGGGTAGCTACGAGCAGTACTTC
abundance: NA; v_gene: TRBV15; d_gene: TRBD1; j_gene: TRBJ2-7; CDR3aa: CATSRGDRGTEQYF; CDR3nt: TGTGCCACCAGCAGGGGGGACAGGGGTACCGAGCAGTACTTC
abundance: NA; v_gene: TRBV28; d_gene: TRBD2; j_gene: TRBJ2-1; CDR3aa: CASRPPGTINEQFF; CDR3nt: TGTGCCAGCAGACCCCCCGGGACTATCAATGAGCAGTTCTTC
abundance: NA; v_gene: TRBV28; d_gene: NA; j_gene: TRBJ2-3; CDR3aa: CAGGPDTDTQYF; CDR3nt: TGTGCCGGGGGTCCCGATACAGATACGCAGTATTTT
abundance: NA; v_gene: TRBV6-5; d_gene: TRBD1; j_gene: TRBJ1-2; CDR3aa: CASSWRQGGGYTF; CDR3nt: TGTGCCAGCAGTTGGAGACAGGGGGGCGGCTACACCTTC
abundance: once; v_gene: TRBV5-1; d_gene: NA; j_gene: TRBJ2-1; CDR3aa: CASSLQRQSNEQFF; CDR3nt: TGCGCCAGCAGCCTTCAAAGACAATCCAATGAGCAGTTCTTC
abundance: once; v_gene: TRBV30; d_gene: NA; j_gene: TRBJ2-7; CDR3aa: CAWNVRGPEQYF; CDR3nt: TGTGCCTGGAACGTGAGGGGTCCCGAGCAGTACTTC
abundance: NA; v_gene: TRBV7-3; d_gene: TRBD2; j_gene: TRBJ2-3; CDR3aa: CASSLRLAGAYTQYF; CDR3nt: TGTGCCAGCAGCTTAAGACTAGCGGGAGCCTACACGCAGTATTTT
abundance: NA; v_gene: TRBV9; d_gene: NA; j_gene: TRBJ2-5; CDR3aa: CASSVGQQETQYF; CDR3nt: TGTGCCAGCAGCGTAGGGCAGCAAGAGACCCAGTACTTC
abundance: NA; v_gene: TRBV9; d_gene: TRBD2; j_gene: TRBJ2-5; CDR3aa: CASSVGAGDRRETQYF; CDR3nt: TGTGCCAGCAGCGTTGGCGCGGGAGATCGAAGAGAGACCCAGTACTTC
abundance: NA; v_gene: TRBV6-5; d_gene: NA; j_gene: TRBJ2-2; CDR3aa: CASSSRRSANTGELFF; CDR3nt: TGTGCCAGCAGTTCAAGACGTAGCGCGAACACCGGGGAGCTGTTTTTT
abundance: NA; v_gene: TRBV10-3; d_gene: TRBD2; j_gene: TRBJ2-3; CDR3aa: CAIRGLAGTDTQYF; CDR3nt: TGTGCCATCAGGGGACTAGCGGGTACAGATACGCAGTATTTT
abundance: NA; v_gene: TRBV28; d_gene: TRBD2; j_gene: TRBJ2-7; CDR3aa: CASSSTSGSKGGRDEQYF; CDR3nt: TGTGCCAGCAGTTCGACTAGCGGGAGCAAGGGAGGAAGGGACGAGCAGTACTTC
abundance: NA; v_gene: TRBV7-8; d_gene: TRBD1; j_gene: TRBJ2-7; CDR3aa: CASSSSLTGGPYEQYF; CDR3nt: TGTGCCAGCAGCTCAAGTCTGACAGGGGGACCCTACGAGCAGTACTTC
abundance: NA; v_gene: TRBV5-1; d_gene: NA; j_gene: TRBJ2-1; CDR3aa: CASSLASQGKNEQFF; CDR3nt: TGCGCCAGCAGCTTGGCATCGCAGGGAAAAAATGAGCAGTTCTTC
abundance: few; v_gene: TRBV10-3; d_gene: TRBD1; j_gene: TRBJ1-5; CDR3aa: CAISEGSGGGGYQPQHF; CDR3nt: TGTGCCATCAGTGAGGGTAGTGGGGGAGGGGGCTATCAGCCCCAGCATTTT
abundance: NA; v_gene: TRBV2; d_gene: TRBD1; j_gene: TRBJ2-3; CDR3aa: CASSEAWDRGGTDTQYF; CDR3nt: TGTGCCAGCAGTGAAGCTTGGGACAGGGGAGGGACAGATACGCAGTATTTT
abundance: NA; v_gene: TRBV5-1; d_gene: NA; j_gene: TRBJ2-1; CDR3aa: CASSFPNPKTLSYNEQFF; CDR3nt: TGCGCCAGCTCCTTCCCAAACCCTAAAACCCTTTCCTACAATGAGCAGTTCTTC
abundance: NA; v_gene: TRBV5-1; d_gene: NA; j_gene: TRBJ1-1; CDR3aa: CASSLGTGMNTEAFF; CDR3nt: TGCGCCAGCAGCTTGGGGACCGGTATGAACACTGAAGCTTTCTTT
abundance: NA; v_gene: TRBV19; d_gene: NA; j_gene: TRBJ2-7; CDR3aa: CASSPRGWRGGEQYF; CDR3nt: TGTGCCAGTAGTCCCCGGGGCTGGCGAGGGGGCGAGCAGTACTTC
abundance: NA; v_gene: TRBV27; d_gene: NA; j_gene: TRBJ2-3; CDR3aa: CASVMPGTDTQYF; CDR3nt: TGTGCCAGCGTTATGCCAGGCACAGATACGCAGTATTTT
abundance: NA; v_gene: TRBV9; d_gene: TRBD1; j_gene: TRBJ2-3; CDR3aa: CASSVGTGGTDTQYF; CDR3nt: TGTGCCAGCAGCGTAGGTACAGGGGGAACAGATACGCAGTATTTT
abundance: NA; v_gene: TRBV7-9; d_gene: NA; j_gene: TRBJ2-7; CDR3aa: CASSLSGLEGEQYF; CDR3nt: TGTGCCAGCAGCTTATCAGGCCTGGAGGGCGAGCAGTACTTC
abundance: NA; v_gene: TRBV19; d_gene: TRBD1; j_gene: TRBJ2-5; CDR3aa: CASSIGTGGGTGETQYF; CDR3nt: TGTGCCAGTAGTATTGGGACAGGGGGCGGAACGGGAGAGACCCAGTACTTC